This is a list of T cell receptor beta chains from one sample in a study of cytotoxic CD8 clonotypes in ibrutinib-treated CLL. The assay was immunoSEQ multiplex PCR, and TCRdb's table has in-frame clones only and misses some. The sample has 140,000 to 150,000 clones, about 80% seen once. The source material was PBMCs, sampled after 24 months of ibrutinib treatment. Source of these receptors: a human donor with chronic lymphocytic leukemia. CDR3s include the opening cysteine and the closing phenylalanine or tryptophan. Fields, in order: J gene, clone size, V gene, D gene, CDR3 protein, CDR3 DNA. D genes are given only for firm matches. Clone sizes are given selectively: once, few, many, or a class where the clone is expanded.

j_gene: TRBJ1-1
abundance: NA
v_gene: TRBV6-5
d_gene: TRBD1
CDR3aa: CASSPRTGATEAFF
CDR3nt: TGTGCCAGCAGTCCACGGACAGGGGCCACTGAAGCTTTCTTT

j_gene: TRBJ2-3
abundance: NA
v_gene: TRBV7-2
d_gene: TRBD2
CDR3aa: CASSLAGTSLGTDTQYF
CDR3nt: TGTGCCAGCAGCCTGGCCGGGACTAGCCTGGGGACAGATACGCAGTATTTT

j_gene: TRBJ2-3
abundance: once
v_gene: TRBV20-1
d_gene: NA
CDR3aa: CSGGTTDTQYF
CDR3nt: TGCAGTGGCGGGACCACAGATACGCAGTATTTT

j_gene: TRBJ2-2
abundance: NA
v_gene: TRBV2
d_gene: NA
CDR3aa: CASRQAANTGELFF
CDR3nt: TGTGCCAGCCGACAGGCGGCGAACACCGGGGAGCTGTTTTTT

j_gene: TRBJ2-1
abundance: NA
v_gene: TRBV7-6
d_gene: NA
CDR3aa: CASSLVGGHGDEQFF
CDR3nt: TGTGCCAGCAGCTTAGTGGGCGGACACGGGGATGAGCAGTTCTTC

j_gene: TRBJ1-2
abundance: NA
v_gene: TRBV7-9
d_gene: NA
CDR3aa: CASSPGTLNYGYTF
CDR3nt: TGTGCCAGCAGCCCCGGTACCCTAAACTATGGCTACACCTTC

j_gene: TRBJ1-5
abundance: NA
v_gene: TRBV10-3
d_gene: NA
CDR3aa: CAIREGVGDQPQHF
CDR3nt: TGTGCCATCAGGGAGGGGGTCGGGGATCAGCCCCAGCATTTT

j_gene: TRBJ2-1
abundance: NA
v_gene: TRBV6-6
d_gene: TRBD2
CDR3aa: CASRGGLADYNEQFF
CDR3nt: TGTGCCAGCAGAGGGGGACTAGCGGATTACAATGAGCAGTTCTTC

j_gene: TRBJ1-1
abundance: NA
v_gene: TRBV7-9
d_gene: NA
CDR3aa: CASSPQGRDTEAFF
CDR3nt: TGTGCCAGCAGCCCGCAGGGGAGGGACACTGAAGCTTTCTTT

j_gene: TRBJ1-4
abundance: NA
v_gene: TRBV18
d_gene: NA
CDR3aa: CASSRDRMGLFF
CDR3nt: TGTGCCAGCTCACGCGATAGGATGGGACTGTTTTTT

j_gene: TRBJ1-5
abundance: NA
v_gene: TRBV19
d_gene: NA
CDR3aa: CASSTQGKGNQPQHF
CDR3nt: TGTGCCAGTAGTACCCAGGGGAAAGGGAATCAGCCCCAGCATTTT

j_gene: TRBJ2-7
abundance: NA
v_gene: TRBV6-1
d_gene: NA
CDR3aa: CASSEGVGDEQYF
CDR3nt: TGTGCCAGCAGTGAAGGTGTAGGGGACGAGCAGTACTTC

j_gene: TRBJ1-4
abundance: NA
v_gene: TRBV28
d_gene: TRBD1
CDR3aa: CASSRTGGLAKLFF
CDR3nt: TGTGCCAGCAGCCGGACAGGCGGGCTTGCAAAACTGTTTTTT

j_gene: TRBJ2-7
abundance: NA
v_gene: TRBV6-6
d_gene: TRBD2
CDR3aa: CASRGGLARYEQYF
CDR3nt: TGTGCCAGCAGGGGGGGACTAGCGAGATACGAGCAGTACTTC

j_gene: TRBJ1-5
abundance: NA
v_gene: TRBV29-1
d_gene: NA
CDR3aa: CSVGDTDQPQHF
CDR3nt: TGCAGCGTTGGGGACACCGATCAGCCCCAGCATTTT

j_gene: TRBJ1-4
abundance: NA
v_gene: TRBV7-9
d_gene: NA
CDR3aa: CASSDPALGEKLFF
CDR3nt: TGTGCCAGCAGCGACCCGGCCCTGGGCGAAAAACTGTTTTTT

j_gene: TRBJ2-2
abundance: NA
v_gene: TRBV6-6
d_gene: TRBD2
CDR3aa: CASSWGEGRELFF
CDR3nt: TGTGCCAGCAGTTGGGGGGAGGGCCGGGAGCTGTTTTTT

j_gene: TRBJ1-1
abundance: NA
v_gene: TRBV7-9
d_gene: NA
CDR3aa: CASSSREAFF
CDR3nt: TGTGCCAGCAGCTCTCGGGAAGCTTTCTTT

j_gene: TRBJ2-1
abundance: NA
v_gene: TRBV5-4
d_gene: TRBD2
CDR3aa: CAGAGGRGNEQFF
CDR3nt: TGTGCCGGCGCTGGGGGGAGGGGCAATGAGCAGTTCTTC

j_gene: TRBJ2-7
abundance: NA
v_gene: TRBV28
d_gene: NA
CDR3aa: CASSFPGEQYF
CDR3nt: TGTGCCAGCAGTTTCCCAGGGGAGCAGTACTTC

j_gene: TRBJ2-1
abundance: NA
v_gene: TRBV7-3
d_gene: NA
CDR3aa: CASSPSGGAGNEQFF
CDR3nt: TGTGCCAGCAGCCCCTCGGGCGGGGCGGGCAATGAGCAGTTCTTC

j_gene: TRBJ2-1
abundance: NA
v_gene: TRBV7-9
d_gene: TRBD2
CDR3aa: CASSPSGAGWHNEQFF
CDR3nt: TGTGCCAGCAGCCCCTCGGGAGCGGGATGGCACAATGAGCAGTTCTTC

j_gene: TRBJ1-3
abundance: NA
v_gene: TRBV7-8
d_gene: TRBD1
CDR3aa: CASTRDRTGNTIYF
CDR3nt: TGTGCCAGCACCCGGGACAGAACTGGAAACACCATATATTTT

j_gene: TRBJ1-5
abundance: NA
v_gene: TRBV7-2
d_gene: NA
CDR3aa: CASRPTGEGQPQHF
CDR3nt: TGTGCCAGCAGACCGACCGGGGAAGGGCAGCCCCAGCATTTT

j_gene: TRBJ2-5
abundance: once
v_gene: TRBV7-6
d_gene: NA
CDR3aa: CASSLGPQGTGETQYF
CDR3nt: TGTGCCAGCAGCTTAGGCCCGCAGGGAACGGGGGAGACCCAGTACTTC

j_gene: TRBJ1-1
abundance: NA
v_gene: TRBV7-9
d_gene: NA
CDR3aa: CASSWRLGTEAFF
CDR3nt: TGTGCCAGCAGCTGGCGGTTGGGGACTGAAGCTTTCTTT

j_gene: TRBJ1-1
abundance: NA
v_gene: TRBV10-3
d_gene: TRBD1
CDR3aa: CAIRDSRRGDTEAFF
CDR3nt: TGTGCCATCAGAGACTCCCGCAGGGGGGACACTGAAGCTTTCTTT

j_gene: TRBJ1-2
abundance: NA
v_gene: TRBV13
d_gene: NA
CDR3aa: CASSSGLTKHGYTF
CDR3nt: TGTGCCAGCAGCTCCGGTCTCACCAAACATGGCTACACCTTC

j_gene: TRBJ2-1
abundance: many
v_gene: TRBV10-3
d_gene: NA
CDR3aa: CAIRGAPYNEQFF
CDR3nt: TGTGCCATCAGGGGGGCACCCTACAATGAGCAGTTCTTC

j_gene: TRBJ2-7
abundance: once
v_gene: TRBV7-9
d_gene: TRBD1
CDR3aa: CASSAQGGPYEQYF
CDR3nt: TGTGCCAGCAGCGCACAGGGGGGACCCTACGAGCAGTACTTC